The 25 T cell receptor beta chains presented below share a single source sample, sequenced in a study of CDR3 diversity in severe acne. From the PCR reads, TCRdb called clonotypes with MiXCR, one entry per CDR3 protein. The sample contains roughly 100,000 distinct CDR3 sequences, around 53% of which appear only once. What was sequenced was blood. These receptors originate from a male donor with acne.

The rearrangement links TRBV20-1 to TRBJ2-3, with 9 bases matching TRBD1. The CDR3 runs 15 residues. J was trimmed by 0 bases and V by 6 bases; bases with no gene match: 7. The V gene's germline CDR1 is DFQATT and CDR2 SNEGSKA (reference sequence). CDR3 loop: CSAGTGTSSTDTQYF. CDR3 nucleotides: TGCAGTGCCGGGACAGGGACGTCTAGCACAGATACGCAGTATTTT.

As for this clonotype: One end of the junction fails to match germline, which may point to a read error. This rearrangement joins TRBV9 to TRBJ2-2, with D tentatively TRBD2 (5 bases). Germline loops: CDR1 SGDLS, CDR2 YYNGEE. The CDR3 has 15 residues. The CDR3 DNA reads as TGTGCCGGCAGCGTAGAGGCAGGAAACACCGGGGAGCTGCTTTTT. Its translation: CAGSVEAGNTGELLF.

This clonotype has a count of ten or more. This chain joins TRBV7-2 and TRBJ2-1, with TRBD2 matching over 7 bases. With 3 bases clipped from V and 8 bases from J, the junction kept 13 bases outside the gene matches. CDR1 SGHTA and CDR2 FQGNSA come from the germline V gene. CDR3 size: 16 residues. For the CDR3, the DNA is TGTGCCAGCAGCTTGGTACGGGGGGTAAGAAGCTATGAGCAGTTCTTC. As protein: CASSLVRGVRSYEQFF. Filled out from reference TRBV7-2 and TRBJ2-1, the complete variable domain reads GAGVSQSPSNKVTEKGKDVELRCDPISGHTALYWYRQSLGQGLEFLIYFQGNSAPDKSGLPSDRFSAERTGGSVSTLTIQRTQQEDSAVYLCASSLVRGVRSYEQFFGPGTRLTVL.

This chain connects TRBV13 to TRBJ1-1; 8 bases line up with TRBD1. CDR1 is PRHDT and CDR2 is FYEKMQ in the germline V gene (reference sequence). CDR3 length equals 13 residues. The junction had 4 bases not matched to a gene; V was cut back by 6 bases and J by 4 bases. This CDR3 is CASSLQGGTEAFF. The CDR3, as DNA: TGTGCCAGCAGTCTACAGGGGGGCACTGAAGCTTTCTTT.

This clonotype occurred many times. The rearrangement joins TRBV20-1 to TRBJ1-1; D unclear. CDR1 and CDR2 (germline): DFQATT, SNEGSKA (reference sequence). Trimming cost V 6 bases and J 1 base, with 12 bases left between them. The CDR3 totals 13 residues. Written as DNA, the CDR3 is TGCAGTGCCCTCCGCCCAGGGAACACTGAAGCTTTCTTT. Amino acids: CSALRPGNTEAFF.

The J gene is TRBJ2-7, the V gene TRBV20-1; 16 nucleotides line up with TRBD2. The CDR3 is made up of 19 amino acids. Per the germline V gene, CDR1 is DFQATT and CDR2 is SNEGSKA (reference sequence). J lost 3 bases, V lost 4 bases, and 15 bases had no gene match. The CDR3 is CSATHWGLAGGPPLYEQYF. For the CDR3, the DNA is TGCAGTGCTACCCACTGGGGACTAGCGGGAGGGCCACCCCTCTACGAGCAGTACTTC.

About this clonotype itself: This is likely a read error, given that the CDR3 carries no conserved phenylalanine or tryptophan at its end. No DNA is shown, since the ends of the CDR3 on it are uncertain; the CDR3 is the one TCRdb lists. The V call is TRBV12-3 or TRBV12-4, the J call TRBJ2-7; whether TRBD1, the table's D call, matches the DNA was not checked. Inclusive of both ends, the CDR3 amounts to 8 amino acids. CDR3 amino acids: CASSPERT.

This clonotype was counted ten times or more. The V gene is TRBV20-1, the J gene TRBJ2-7; maybe TRBD2 (6 bases). Germline lookup yields CDR1 DFQATT and CDR2 SNEGSKA (reference sequence). The V and J ends lost 6 bases and 1 base respectively, with 13 bases between them. The CDR3 loop spans 13 amino acids. The CDR3 coding sequence is TGCAGTGCCCGGGGACTTTATTCCTACGAGCAGTACGTC. Translated: CSARGLYSYEQYV.

The J gene is TRBJ2-7, the V gene TRBV2; 8 positions match TRBD2. CDR1 is SNHLY and CDR2 is FYNNEI in the germline V gene. Unmatched junction bases numbered 10, after V lost 4 bases and J lost 5 bases. This CDR3 has 15 amino acids. The CDR3 here is CASSARTSGPDEQYF. The CDR3 region has the DNA TGTGCCAGCAGTGCTAGAACTAGCGGTCCTGACGAGCAGTACTTC.

This chain links TRBV7-9 with TRBJ2-7; 8 bases agree with TRBD1. Losses at the gene ends were 5 bases for V and 4 bases for J; bases not matched to a gene: 13. From germline, CDR1 is SEHNR and CDR2 FQNEAQ (reference sequence). CDR3 length: 16 residues. Here the CDR3 DNA reads TGTGCCAGCAGCCTGGACAGGGAAGAAACGAAATACGAGCAGTACTTC. This sequence encodes CASSLDREETKYEQYF.

The sample holds many counts of this clonotype. The V call is TRBV9, the J call TRBJ2-2; D may be TRBD1 or TRBD2 (7 bases each). V dropped 0 bases and J dropped 3 bases, with 15 bases sitting between them. In germline, CDR1 is SGDLS, CDR2 YYNGEE. This CDR3 region has 17 residues. This CDR3 is CASSVATQGGDTGELFF. CDR3 sequence (DNA): TGTGCCAGCAGCGTAGCTACGCAGGGGGGGGACACCGGGGAGCTGTTTTTT.

The chain joins TRBV29-1 to TRBJ2-7, with D perhaps TRBD1 (5 bases). The V and J ends lost 8 bases and 4 bases respectively, with 24 bases between them. Germline CDR1 is SQVTM and CDR2 is ANQGSEA. The CDR3 covers 15 residues. CDR3 protein: CSPHPPRQSMYEQYF. DNA of the CDR3: TGCAGCCCACACCCGCCGCGACAGTCAATGTACGAGCAGTACTTC.

Worth noting for this clonotype: The junction does not match germline at one end; this may be a read error. V and J are TRBV6-5 and TRBJ2-1; weak D call: TRBD1 (5 bases). The CDR3 is made up of 18 amino acids. Germline lookup yields CDR1 MNHEY and CDR2 SVGAGI. DNA of the CDR3: TGTGCCAGCAGTTATCTCGCCCCAGGGCTCAGCTCCTACAATGAGCAGTGCTTC. Translated, it gives CASSYLAPGLSSYNEQCF.

This chain joins TRBV5-4 and TRBJ2-7; weak D call: TRBD1 (6 bases). Germline assignment: CDR1 SGHNT and CDR2 YYREEE (reference sequence). V was pared by 4 bases and J by 4 bases, with 12 bases between. The CDR3 is 13 amino acids. The CDR3 bases are TGTGCCAGCAGCGTATTACAGGGATACGAGCAGTACTTC. Residues: CASSVLQGYEQYF.

The genes are TRBV4-3 and TRBJ1-5; D unresolved. CDR3 length: 14 residues. V was cut by 2 bases and J by 4 bases, with 9 bases left in between. The germline gives CDR1 LGHNA, CDR2 YSLEER. The CDR3 nucleotides are TGCGCCAGCAGCCAATTGTGGGCGAATCAGCCCCAGCATTTT. As protein: CASSQLWANQPQHF.

This sequence joins TRBV19 and TRBJ2-2; D is unresolved. CDR3 length: 12 amino acids. Germline CDR1 reads LNHDA; CDR2 reads SQIVND (reference sequence). V was pared by 5 bases and J by 7 bases, with 8 bases between. The CDR3 DNA follows: TGTGCCAGTAGTTTCGGTTACGGGGAGCTGTTTTTT. The encoded protein is CASSFGYGELFF.

CDR3 region: CASSDQEGLAGELFF. The CDR3 coding sequence is TGTGCCAGCAGTGATCAGGAGGGGCTAGCCGGGGAGCTGTTTTTT. V usage is TRBV6-1 and J usage is TRBJ2-2; D is possibly TRBD2 (6 bases). Trimming took off 3 bases at V and 6 bases at J, with 14 bases between the two ends. Germline assignment: CDR1 MNHNS and CDR2 SASEGT. The length of the CDR3 is 15 residues.

Turning to this clonotype: This sequence may be a read error, since a much larger clone differs from it by one base. V is TRBV19 and J is TRBJ2-1; D is ambiguous. This CDR3 region has 15 residues. Germline V CDR1 and CDR2: LNHDA, SQIVND (reference sequence). CDR3 bases: TGTGCCAGTAGTATAACACCTACTACTTACAGTGAGCAGTTCTTC. The encoded protein is CASSITPTTYSEQFF.

The CDR3, as DNA: TGTGCCACCAGTGATTTTGGACAGGGGACGAACACTGAAGCTTTCTTT. Translating it yields CATSDFGQGTNTEAFF. The rearrangement uses TRBV24-1 and TRBJ1-1; 9 bases agree with TRBD1. The germline CDR1 and CDR2 sequences are KGHDR and SFDVKD. The CDR3 is 16 amino acids. V lost 1 base to trimming and J lost 1 base; unmatched junction nucleotides: 3.

The rearrangement joins TRBV25-1 to TRBJ2-5; 8 bases agree with TRBD2. The CDR3 extends over 14 amino acids. CDR1 and CDR2 from the germline V gene are MGHDK and SYGVNS. Trimming removed 6 bases from V and 5 bases from J; junction bases left unmatched: 8. CDR3: CASSRGGGWETQYF. Written as DNA, the CDR3 is TGTGCCAGCAGCCGGGGGGGGGGATGGGAGACCCAGTACTTC.

The chain recombines TRBV6-2 or TRBV6-3 with TRBJ1-5; 7 bases align to TRBD1. There are 15 residues in the CDR3. CDR1 is MNHEY, CDR2 SVGEGT, per germline. V was clipped by 2 bases and J by 2 bases; unmatched bases: 3. The CDR3 here is CASSYQGDGNQPQHF. CDR3 sequence (DNA): TGTGCCAGCAGTTACCAGGGGGATGGCAATCAGCCCCAGCATTTT.

There are a few counts of this clonotype. The chain carries TRBV7-8 and TRBJ2-2, with 8 bases identical to TRBD2. After removal of 4 bases from V and 1 base from J, the junction contained 2 bases not matched to a gene. The CDR3 spans 15 residues. The germline V gene encodes CDR1 SGHVS and CDR2 FQNEAQ. The CDR3 DNA reads as TGTGCCAGCAGCTCCACTAGCGGGAACACCGGGGAGCTGTTTTTT. It codes for CASSSTSGNTGELFF.

In its sample, this clonotype was seen once. A much larger clone lies one base from this, so it may be a read error. The missing conserved phenylalanine or tryptophan at the end of this CDR3 makes a read error likely. This CDR3 is CSASRTVNTEAFS. CDR3 DNA: TGCAGTGCCTCCCGGACGGTTAACACTGAAGCTTTCTCT. This chain uses TRBV20-1 with TRBJ1-1; D gene ambiguous. Germline V CDR1 and CDR2: DFQATT, SNEGSKA (reference sequence). V was shortened by 6 bases and J by 2 bases, with 13 bases between the two germline ends. The CDR3 covers 13 residues.

The rearrangement links TRBV5-8 to TRBJ1-1, with TRBD1 matching 7 bases. Germline V lookup: CDR1 SGHTS, CDR2 YDEGEE. With 4 bases clipped from V and 8 bases from J, the junction kept 14 bases outside the gene matches. This CDR3 is 15 amino acids long. The CDR3 loop reads CASSVTGAPRREAFF. CDR3 DNA sequence: TGTGCCAGCAGCGTAACAGGGGCCCCGCGTAGGGAAGCTTTCTTT. The full variable domain, with the rest looked up from reference TRBV5-8 and TRBJ1-1, is EAGVTQSPTHLIKTRGQQATLRCSPISGHTSVYWYQQALGLGLQFLLWYDEGEERNRGNFPPRFSGRQFPNYSSELNVNALELEDSALYLCASSVTGAPRREAFFGQGTRLTVV.

This clonotype has at least ten counts. V usage is TRBV20-1 and J usage is TRBJ1-1, with no clear D. The CDR3 is made up of 13 amino acids. Per the germline V gene, CDR1 is DFQATT and CDR2 is SNEGSKA (reference sequence). The V end lost 0 bases, the J end lost 1 base, and 6 bases lay between the germline ends. The CDR3 coding sequence is TGCAGTGCTAGAGAACCAGGGAACACTGAAGCTTTCTTT. Translated, it gives CSAREPGNTEAFF.